The 24 T cell receptor beta chains below were found in one sample sequenced in a study of blood T cell repertoires in COVID-19. Here immunoSEQ multiplex PCR was the method, and the copy in TCRdb shows in-frame clones only, minus some. The table records some 180,000 clones, roughly four fifths of them present only once. The sequencing input was peripheral blood. The receptors here all came from a woman aged 80 or over with acute or convalescent COVID-19.

The chain couples TRBV4-1 to TRBJ1-5; 9 nucleotides match TRBD1. Losses at the gene ends were 5 bases for V and 5 bases for J; bases not matched to a gene: 7. The CDR3 runs to 15 residues. Germline CDR1 and CDR2: MGHRA and YSYEKL. This CDR3 reads CASSSGTGPYQPQHF. In nucleotides, the CDR3 is TGCGCCAGCAGCTCCGGGACAGGGCCCTATCAGCCCCAGCATTTT.

In this sample, this clone turned up once. This chain joins TRBV19 and TRBJ1-1, with 7 bases that match TRBD1. The CDR3 runs 16 residues. From germline, CDR1 is LNHDA and CDR2 SQIVND (reference sequence). V dropped 5 bases and J dropped 1; count of bases not matched to a gene: 10. The DNA for the CDR3 is TGTGCCAGTAGTCGGAGACAGGGCCAGAGGAACACTGAAGCTTTCTTT. It yields the protein CASSRRQGQRNTEAFF. The whole variable domain, remainder taken from reference TRBV19 and TRBJ1-1, is DGGITQSPKYLFRKEGQNVTLSCEQNLNHDAMYWYRQDPGQGLRLIYYSQIVNDFQKGDIAEGYSVSREKKESFPLTVTSAQKNPTAFYLCASSRRQGQRNTEAFFGQGTRLTVV.

The V gene is TRBV6-5, the J gene TRBJ2-1; 8 bases fit TRBD1. The germline gives CDR1 MNHEY, CDR2 SVGAGI. V shed 5 bases and J 3 bases; nucleotides not matched to a gene: 6. The CDR3 totals 15 residues. The CDR3: CASSRPGTGYNEQFF. CDR3 DNA sequence: TGTGCCAGCAGTCGTCCCGGGACAGGCTACAATGAGCAGTTCTTC.

The V and J genes are TRBV5-1 and TRBJ1-6, with D unresolved. Between the trimmed V and J ends, which lost 0 bases and 3 bases, there was a span of 10 bases. CDR1 is SGHRS and CDR2 is YFSETQ in the germline V gene. This CDR3 is built from 16 residues. CDR3 coding DNA: TGCGCCAGCAGCTTGGGGGGAGCCGACTATAATTCACCCCTCCACTTT. This sequence encodes CASSLGGADYNSPLHF.

Here the CDR3 reads CASSPYLAGAITSTDTQYF. The DNA for the CDR3 is TGTGCCAGCTCACCATACCTAGCGGGGGCCATCACTAGCACAGATACGCAGTATTTT. This chain uses TRBV18 with TRBJ2-3; TRBD2 aligns across 10 bases. The trim removed 2 bases at V and 0 bases at J, leaving 11 bases unmatched. Germline CDR1 KGHSH, CDR2 LQKENI. CDR3 length equals 19 residues.

The rearrangement joins TRBV28 to TRBJ2-2, with 11 bases identical to TRBD2. Germline loops: CDR1 MDHEN, CDR2 SYDVKM. The ends lost 6 bases at V and 7 bases at J; junction bases unmatched: 10. The CDR3 loop spans 16 amino acids. The CDR3 spells CASRRTSGGRGGELFF. DNA of the CDR3: TGTGCCAGCAGACGTACTAGCGGGGGCCGGGGCGGGGAGCTGTTTTTT.

The chain links TRBV5-4 to TRBJ2-2; 7 positions agree with TRBD1. Per the germline V gene, CDR1 is SGHNT and CDR2 is YYREEE (reference sequence). The CDR3 is 14 residues long. The V gene end was trimmed by 5 bases and the J gene end by 5 bases; junction bases not matched to a gene: 6. CDR3 in DNA: TGTGCCAGCAGTTTAACAGGGGTTACCGGGGAGCTGTTTTTT. It translates to CASSLTGVTGELFF.

This chain joins TRBV24-1 and TRBJ1-5, with a possible D match to TRBD1 (6 bases). V was trimmed by 3 bases and J by 1 base, leaving 9 bases between them. This CDR3 is 15 amino acids long. The germline V gene has CDR1 KGHDR and CDR2 SFDVKD. CDR3 loop: CATSDPGQSNQPQHF. The CDR3 DNA sequence: TGTGCCACCAGTGATCCCGGACAGAGCAATCAGCCCCAGCATTTT.

This clone was detected a few times. The chain links TRBV6-6 to TRBJ1-2; no firm D call. The CDR3 has 14 amino acids. The germline V and J ends were trimmed by 0 bases and 0 bases, with 5 bases remaining between them. Per the germline V gene, CDR1 is MNHNY and CDR2 is SVGAGI (reference sequence). CDR3 DNA sequence: TGTGCCAGCAGTTACTCGAGGGCTAACTATGGCTACACCTTC. Amino acids: CASSYSRANYGYTF.

Only one count was recorded for this clone. The chain carries TRBV18 and TRBJ2-1, with 7 bases lining up with TRBD2. This CDR3 contains 14 residues. From germline, CDR1 is KGHSH and CDR2 LQKENI. Trimming removed 6 bases from V and 7 bases from J; junction bases left unmatched: 9. In DNA, the CDR3 is TGTGCCAGCTCCGGTAAGGGAGGGAAGAATGAGCAGTTCTTC. This gives the protein CASSGKGGKNEQFF.

The chain employs TRBV10-3 and TRBJ1-1, with TRBD1 matching 7 bases. The CDR3 length is 14 residues. Germline V gene lookup returns CDR1 ENHRY and CDR2 SYGVKD. Losses at the gene ends were 4 bases for V and 5 bases for J; bases not matched to a gene: 7. The CDR3 DNA follows: TGTGCCATCAGTGTTGGAGGGGGCGGAACTGAAGCTTTCTTT. It is translated as CAISVGGGGTEAFF.

The genes are TRBV6-5 and TRBJ2-1, with 8 positions matching TRBD1. J gave up 5 bases and V 2 bases, and 2 bases lay outside the gene matches. Germline V gene data show CDR1 as MNHEY and CDR2 as SVGAGI. The CDR3 has 14 residues. In DNA form, the CDR3 reads TGTGCCAGCAGTTACGGACAGGGTCACAATGAGCAGTTCTTC. Its protein is CASSYGQGHNEQFF.

The chain's CDR3 is CASSGGGRQETQYF. Here the CDR3 DNA reads TGCGCCAGCAGTGGGGGGGGTCGTCAAGAGACCCAGTACTTC. The chain joins TRBV5-1 to TRBJ2-5; 7 nucleotides match TRBD2. The CDR3 sequence is 14 residues long. Germline trimming cut 5 bases from V and 2 bases from J; bases unmatched to any gene: 6. Germline V lookup: CDR1 SGHRS, CDR2 YFSETQ.

The genes are TRBV9 and TRBJ1-5; 11 positions match TRBD1. This CDR3 is 15 amino acids long. Germline CDR1 SGDLS, CDR2 YYNGEE. Trimming at V came to 5 bases and at J to 6 bases, leaving 7 bases not matched to a gene. CDR3 region: CASSAGQGAFQPQHF. For the CDR3, the DNA is TGTGCCAGCAGTGCTGGACAGGGGGCTTTTCAGCCCCAGCATTTT.

This clone was picked up one time. The chain has TRBV18 and TRBJ2-7, with 10 bases that match TRBD1. The trim removed 6 bases at V and 6 bases at J, leaving 8 bases unmatched. This CDR3 is 14 amino acids long. Germline V gene data show CDR1 as KGHSH and CDR2 as LQKENI. The CDR3 DNA reads TGTGCCAGCTCGTCGACAGGGGGCTTGGGCGAGCAGTACTTC. Amino acids: CASSSTGGLGEQYF.

In DNA form, the CDR3 reads TGTGCCAGCCAGAGGGTTGGTGGCTACACCTTC. Translating gives CASQRVGGYTF. The chain has TRBV7-2 and TRBJ1-2, with D uncertain. The V gene lost 8 bases and the J gene lost 7 bases, with 11 bases spanning the gap. CDR1 is SGHTA, CDR2 FQGNSA, per germline. The CDR3 consists of 11 residues.

This clone came up a few times. The genes are TRBV2 and TRBJ2-1, with D unclear. V was cut by 6 bases and J by 0 bases, with 6 bases left in between. The germline V gene has CDR1 SNHLY and CDR2 FYNNEI. There are 13 residues in the CDR3. CDR3 nucleotides: TGTGCCAGCAGCCCTAGCTCCTACAATGAGCAGTTCTTC. Residues: CASSPSSYNEQFF.

This chain joins TRBV18 and TRBJ1-3; possible D gene TRBD1, 5 bases. Germline lookup yields CDR1 KGHSH and CDR2 LQKENI. Trimming pared 1 base from V and 2 bases from J, leaving 18 bases between. CDR3 size: 18 residues. The CDR3 is CASSPLSPQALAGNTIYF. CDR3 DNA sequence: TGTGCCAGCTCACCACTTTCCCCACAGGCACTCGCTGGAAACACCATATATTTT. Looking up the rest from reference TRBV18 and TRBJ1-3 gives the full variable domain: NAGVMQNPRHLVRRRGQEARLRCSPMKGHSHVYWYRQLPEEGLKFMVYLQKENIIDESGMPKERFSAEFPKEGPSILRIQQVVRGDSAAYFCASSPLSPQALAGNTIYFGEGSWLTVV.

The chain combines TRBV5-4 with TRBJ2-1, with 7 bases lining up with TRBD2. With 4 bases clipped from V and 9 bases from J, the junction kept 16 bases outside the gene matches. This CDR3 has 16 residues. CDR1 SGHNT and CDR2 YYREEE come from the germline V gene (reference sequence). The CDR3 DNA sequence: TGTGCCAGCAGCCTAGCTGTGGGAGGGCCAACCACTGAGCAGTTCTTC. As protein: CASSLAVGGPTTEQFF.

The sample holds one count of this clone. The genes are TRBV24-1 and TRBJ2-5; D may be TRBD1 (6 bases). This CDR3 contains 13 residues. Germline loops: CDR1 KGHDR, CDR2 SFDVKD. V lost 5 bases to trimming and J lost 5 bases, with 11 bases between them. The CDR3 is CATSATGWETQYF. The CDR3 bases are TGTGCCACCAGTGCTACAGGGTGGGAGACCCAGTACTTC.

The rearrangement uses TRBV7-8 and TRBJ1-3; D is possibly TRBD1 (5 bases). The CDR3 runs to 15 residues. Germline V lookup: CDR1 SGHVS, CDR2 FQNEAQ. V lost 6 bases and J 3 bases, leaving 15 bases between the germline ends. CDR3 coding DNA: TGTGCCAGCAGTGGAGGGGTGTTGGTTGGAAACACCATATATTTT. It yields the protein CASSGGVLVGNTIYF.

V and J are TRBV5-1 and TRBJ2-4, with 7 bases aligning to TRBD2. In germline, CDR1 is SGHRS, CDR2 YFSETQ. J lost 8 bases, V lost 4 bases, and 12 bases had no gene match. The CDR3 extends over 15 amino acids. Written as DNA, the CDR3 is TGCGCCAGCAGCCCCTCCGGGAGGAAGGGAGACATTCAGTACTTC. Its protein product is CASSPSGRKGDIQYF.

The chain carries TRBV28 and TRBJ2-7; TRBD2 is a possible D gene (6 bases). Germline values: CDR1 MDHEN, CDR2 SYDVKM. V gave up 3 bases and J gave up 8 bases, with 20 bases separating them. The CDR3 is 15 amino acids. CDR3 bases: TGTGCCAGCAGTTTGACATCCGGGACTCCGCCGAAGCAGTACTTC. This codes for CASSLTSGTPPKQYF.

The gene calls are TRBV7-3 and TRBJ2-2; 7 nucleotides agree with TRBD1. J gave up 4 bases and V 4 bases, and 6 bases lay outside the gene matches. Germline CDR1 is SGHTA and CDR2 is FQGTGA. The CDR3 loop spans 15 amino acids. CDR3 loop: CASSSRQGGTGELFF. DNA of the CDR3: TGTGCCAGCAGCTCCAGACAGGGCGGCACCGGGGAGCTGTTTTTT.